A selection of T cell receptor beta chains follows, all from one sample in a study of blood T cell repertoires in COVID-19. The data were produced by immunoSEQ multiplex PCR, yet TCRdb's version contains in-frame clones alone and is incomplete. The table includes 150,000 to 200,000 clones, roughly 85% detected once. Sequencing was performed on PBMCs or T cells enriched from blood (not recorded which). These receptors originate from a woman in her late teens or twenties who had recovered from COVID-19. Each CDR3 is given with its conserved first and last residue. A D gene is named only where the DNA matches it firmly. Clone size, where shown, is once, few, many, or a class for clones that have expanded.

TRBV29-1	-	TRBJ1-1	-	TGCAGCGTTGAGTCGGCAGCCGGAGGTGGCACTGAAGCTTTCTTT	CSVESAAGGGTEAFF
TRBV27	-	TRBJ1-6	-	TGTGCCAGCAGTCCCGGCTATAATTCACCCCTCCACTTT	CASSPGYNSPLHF
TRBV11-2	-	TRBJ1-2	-	TGTGCCAGCAGGTCCAATGAGCGGGGCTACACCTTC	CASRSNERGYTF
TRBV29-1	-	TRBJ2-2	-	TGCAGCGTTGATTGGGCTAACACCGGGGAGCTGTTTTTT	CSVDWANTGELFF
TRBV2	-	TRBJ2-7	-	TGTGCCAGCAGCGACAACTACGAGCAGTACTTC	CASSDNYEQYF
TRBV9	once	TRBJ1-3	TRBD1	TGTGCCAGCAGCCAACAGGGGTCCGGAAACACCATATATTTT	CASSQQGSGNTIYF
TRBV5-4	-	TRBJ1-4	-	TGTGCCAGCAGCCGAAGGGGAACGGACGCCAATGAAAAACTGTTTTTT	CASSRRGTDANEKLFF
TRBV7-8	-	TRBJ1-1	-	TGTGCCAGCAGCGACCAACGGACTAACACTGAAGCTTTCTTT	CASSDQRTNTEAFF
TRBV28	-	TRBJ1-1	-	TGTGCCACCCATACAGATACTGAAGCTTTCTTT	CATHTDTEAFF
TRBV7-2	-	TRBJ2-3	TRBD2	TGTGCCAGCAGACCCATGAGGACTAGCGGGGGCGCCAGAGATACGCAGTATTTT	CASRPMRTSGGARDTQYF
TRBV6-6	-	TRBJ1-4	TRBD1	TGTGCCAGCAGTCCAAAAGTGACAGGGATTGCAAAACTGTTTTTT	CASSPKVTGIAKLFF
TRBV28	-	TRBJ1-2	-	TGTGCCAGCAGTTTAGAGGGAACCCCGCATGGCTACACCTTC	CASSLEGTPHGYTF
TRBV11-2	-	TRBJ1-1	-	TGTGCCAGCAGCCCTCCCGTAGGGGCGAACACTGAAGCTTTCTTT	CASSPPVGANTEAFF
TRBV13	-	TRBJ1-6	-	TGTGCCAGCAGCTCTACCCGACAGTATAATTCACCCCTCCACTTT	CASSSTRQYNSPLHF